This T cell receptor (beta chain) was captured in a study of T cells in tumors after PD-1 blockade. Tumor or blood genomic DNA was sequenced, with inputs of roughly 550 ng to 6,500 ng. The CDR3 has 16 amino acids. Per the germline V gene, CDR1 is SGHRS and CDR2 is YFSETQ. The V end lost 0 bases, the J end lost 3 bases, and 14 bases lay between the germline ends. The table came from immunoSEQ multiplex PCR; TCRdb's copy has only in-frame clones and leaves some out. The sample shows approximately 60,000 clones, just under 80% of them seen only once. The clonotype originates from a human donor with basal cell carcinoma. The chain recombines TRBV5-1 with TRBJ2-3; D is perhaps TRBD1 or TRBD2 (5 bases each). The starting material was PBMCs, obtained before anti-PD-1 treatment. The CDR3: CASSLALRGATDTQYF. In nucleotides, the CDR3 is TGCGCCAGCAGCTTGGCCTTAAGGGGAGCGACAGATACGCAGTATTTT.